This is a list of T cell receptor beta chains from one sample in a study of blood T cell repertoires in COVID-19. Profiled with immunoSEQ multiplex PCR; TCRdb holds only in-frame clones, not every one. The sample shows about 220,000 clones, 80% of them seen only once. The sample comprised peripheral blood. The receptor set was obtained from an older woman with acute or convalescent COVID-19. The CDR3 runs from the conserved cysteine through the conserved F or W. Each record gives: D gene, V gene, clone size, CDR3 protein. A D gene is named only where the DNA matches it firmly. The listing skips clone size in some rows; elsewhere it reads once, few, many or a size class.

>TRBD2|TRBV2|NA
CASSGGASGGYGEETQYF
>TRBD1|TRBV5-6|few
CASSQPGQGPKLFF
>NA|TRBV3-1/TRBV3-2|NA
CASSLQETSYEQYF
>NA|TRBV11-2|NA
CASSLEWQSLYEQYF
>NA|TRBV19|NA
CASRMTPSNEKLFF
>NA|TRBV19|NA
CASTAVVGGELFF
>TRBD1|TRBV24-1|NA
CATSDGVGTGSSNQPQHF
>TRBD2|TRBV7-9|once
CASSASGGKNIQYF
>TRBD1|TRBV18|NA
CASSGQGANTEAFF
>NA|TRBV19|once
CASSMSLLGGYTF
>TRBD2|TRBV9|few
CASSLHSGTSGSYEQYF
>TRBD1|TRBV13|NA
CASSSTRTGFSEAFF
>TRBD1|TRBV3-1/TRBV3-2|NA
CASSQGTGSSYEQYF
>TRBD1|TRBV30|NA
CAWSWSGGSMAFF
>NA|TRBV7-2|NA
CASSLTRGNTGELFF
>TRBD1|TRBV5-1|once
CASSRPSGQAETQYF
>NA|TRBV4-3|NA
CASSQAHRAPETQYF
>TRBD1|TRBV24-1|NA
CATRETGGGADTQYF
>NA|TRBV19|NA
CASSIEGGLSTDTQYF
>NA|TRBV19|NA
CASGFTGRQQPQHF
>TRBD2|TRBV5-4|NA
CASSLERGPYNEQFF
>TRBD1|TRBV5-6|NA
CASSLGRQGNGKLFF
>NA|TRBV3-1/TRBV3-2|NA
CASSTRDTDNEQFF
>NA|TRBV27|few
CASSRQEETQYF